The sequence of this T cell receptor (beta chain) was determined in a study of blood T cell repertoires in COVID-19. Overall study context: Whether acute or convalescent, the COVID-19 samples came from the United States, Italy and Spain.

In the original workflow: Amplification from reference gene primers served as the basis for estimated nucleated cell counts. Using immunoSEQ multiplex PCR, the repertoire was profiled, and TCRdb retains in-frame clones only, with some absent. The V and J calls and clone size are taken from that table; D and trimming were inferred from the DNA. Among about 180,000 clones, 70% to 90% were seen once, and the ten largest hold 6.9%. V shed 4 bases, J shed 1 base, and the junction held 3 bases outside the gene matches. The germline CDR1 and CDR2 sequences are SGHVS and FQNEAQ. The CDR3 has 14 residues. Patients in Seattle were enrolled during active infection, then followed longitudinally. This clone was found once.

Sequenced input: peripheral blood. The chain links TRBV7-8 to TRBJ1-1; 7 bases match TRBD1. The clonotype originates from a man older than 75 with COVID-19, enrolled during active disease. Here the CDR3 reads CASSSGTENTEAFF. The DNA for the CDR3 is TGTGCCAGCAGCTCCGGGACAGAGAACACTGAAGCTTTCTTT.